These 30 T cell receptor beta chains were sequenced from one sample in a study of blood T cell repertoires in COVID-19. Produced via immunoSEQ multiplex PCR; TCRdb's table is partial and in-frame only. Of some 190,000 clones listed, about nine tenths were seen once; the top ten hold 1.5% to 2%. Input material: peripheral blood. The receptors derive from a man between 18 and 29 years old with active or convalescent COVID-19.

The chain joins TRBV19 to TRBJ1-2; tentative D call: TRBD1 (6 bases). Trimming cost V 5 bases and J 5 bases, with 15 bases left between them. The germline V gene has CDR1 LNHDA and CDR2 SQIVND (reference sequence). This CDR3 has 14 residues. The CDR3 here is CASSQGLKVYGYTF. CDR3 nucleotide sequence: TGTGCCAGTAGTCAGGGGCTGAAAGTTTATGGCTACACCTTC.

The chain is built from TRBV5-1 and TRBJ1-6; D may be TRBD1 (5 bases). The germline V gene encodes CDR1 SGHRS and CDR2 YFSETQ. The CDR3 consists of 14 residues. V lost 4 bases and J lost 7, with 12 bases in between. In nucleotides, the CDR3 is TGCGCCAGCAGCCCGGTAGACAGCAATTCACCCCTCCACTTT. It is translated as CASSPVDSNSPLHF.

The V gene is TRBV2, the J gene TRBJ2-1; TRBD2 is a possible D gene (5 bases). Trimming removed 6 bases from V and 9 bases from J, with 9 bases in between. The CDR3 is made up of 11 amino acids. Germline-derived CDR1 and CDR2 are SNHLY and FYNNEI. The CDR3 sequence: CASRMDFEQFF. In DNA, the CDR3 is TGTGCCAGCAGGATGGACTTTGAGCAGTTCTTC.

The chain uses TRBV7-8 and TRBJ1-5; 11 bases line up with TRBD1. The CDR3 contains 19 residues. In germline, CDR1 is SGHVS, CDR2 FQNEAQ. Losses at the gene ends were 5 bases for V and 7 bases for J; bases not matched to a gene: 19. CDR3 in amino acids: CASSPRTGGPIGYKQPQHF. CDR3 DNA sequence: TGTGCCAGCAGCCCGCGGACAGGGGGCCCAATAGGGTACAAACAGCCCCAGCATTTT.

The rearrangement joins TRBV30 to TRBJ1-3; D gene unclear. The CDR3 loop spans 12 amino acids. The germline V gene encodes CDR1 GTSNPN and CDR2 SVGIG (reference sequence). The V end was cut by 5 bases, the J end by 3 bases, with 8 bases between. The CDR3 loop reads CAWATYGNTIYF. CDR3 bases: TGTGCCTGGGCCACTTATGGAAACACCATATATTTT.

In its sample, this clone was seen a few times. This sequence joins TRBV2 and TRBJ2-7, with 9 positions matching TRBD2. Germline V gene sequence: CDR1 SNHLY, CDR2 FYNNEI. The CDR3 is made up of 14 amino acids. Losses at the gene ends were 4 bases for V and 5 bases for J; bases not matched to a gene: 6. In DNA form, the CDR3 reads TGTGCCAGCAGTGCCCCTAGCGGGATACACGAGCAGTACTTC. The encoded protein is CASSAPSGIHEQYF. Full variable domain (rest looked up from reference TRBV2 and TRBJ2-7): EPEVTQTPSHQVTQMGQEVILRCVPISNHLYFYWYRQILGQKVEFLVSFYNNEISEKSEIFDDQFSVERPDGSNFTLKIRSTKLEDSAMYFCASSAPSGIHEQYFGPGTRLTVT.

The J gene is TRBJ2-5, the V gene TRBV5-4, with D possibly being TRBD1 (5 bases). This CDR3 is 14 amino acids long. Germline CDR1 and CDR2: SGHNT and YYREEE (reference sequence). The V end lost 3 bases, the J end lost 2 bases, and 11 bases lay between the germline ends. The CDR3 sequence: CASSSSDTQETQYF. In DNA, the CDR3 is TGTGCCAGCAGCTCCTCGGACACGCAAGAGACCCAGTACTTC.

The chain links TRBV4-1 to TRBJ1-2; D is ambiguous. This CDR3 is 15 amino acids long. Germline V CDR1 and CDR2: MGHRA, YSYEKL. V gave up 0 bases and J gave up 8 bases, with 16 bases separating them. CDR3 in amino acids: CASSQDLSGPEGYTF. DNA of the CDR3: TGCGCCAGCAGCCAAGATCTTTCCGGCCCGGAGGGCTACACCTTC.

The chain has TRBV30 and TRBJ1-2, with D tentatively TRBD1 (5 bases). The CDR3 has 13 amino acids. Germline-derived CDR1 and CDR2 are GTSNPN and SVGIG (reference sequence). Trimming shortened V by 2 bases and J by 2 bases, and 9 bases separated the two germline ends. The CDR3 region has the DNA TGTGCCTGGAGTCCAGACAGCAACTATGGCTACACCTTC. It yields the protein CAWSPDSNYGYTF.

This clone was seen repeatedly, ten times or more. The chain has TRBV5-1 and TRBJ2-3; 9 bases match TRBD2. Germline V gene sequence: CDR1 SGHRS, CDR2 YFSETQ. The CDR3 runs to 16 residues. V gave up 4 bases and J gave up 6 bases; unmatched junction bases: 12. CDR3 coding DNA: TGCGCCAGCAGCGGGGGACTAGCCAGCTTTGGGGATACGCAGTATTTT. This codes for CASSGGLASFGDTQYF.

This chain uses TRBV9 with TRBJ1-2; 8 bases map to TRBD1. The CDR3 has 15 residues. The trim removed 3 bases at V and 2 bases at J, leaving 6 bases unmatched. CDR1 and CDR2 (germline): SGDLS, YYNGEE. DNA for the CDR3: TGTGCCAGCAGCGCCCGACAGGGGACGAACTATGGCTACACCTTC. Translation: CASSARQGTNYGYTF.

The CDR3 DNA sequence: TGTGCCAGCAGTGAAGGGACAGGAAATCAGCCCCAGCATTTT. Translated: CASSEGTGNQPQHF. The chain carries TRBV6-1 and TRBJ1-5; 7 nucleotides agree with TRBD1. The germline gives CDR1 MNHNS, CDR2 SASEGT. Losses at the gene ends were 1 base for V and 4 bases for J; bases not matched to a gene: 1. The CDR3 consists of 14 residues.

The chain combines TRBV6-5 with TRBJ1-1, with D hard to call. This CDR3 has 14 residues. The V end was cut by 7 bases, the J end by 4 bases, with 16 bases between. From germline, CDR1 is MNHEY and CDR2 SVGAGI. The CDR3 DNA reads TGTGCCAGCACCTCGGAGGGAAGCATCACTGAAGCTTTCTTT. It codes for CASTSEGSITEAFF.

The V and J genes are TRBV30 and TRBJ1-2; TRBD1 aligns across 11 bases. CDR1 and CDR2 (germline): GTSNPN, SVGIG (reference sequence). The CDR3 length is 13 residues. Trimming cost V 4 bases and J 7 bases; bases outside gene matches: 5. CDR3 amino acids: CAWNPDRGLGYTF. CDR3 nucleotide sequence: TGTGCCTGGAACCCGGACAGGGGGCTTGGCTACACCTTC.

The V gene is TRBV25-1, the J gene TRBJ2-1, with 11 bases fitting TRBD2. Germline V gives CDR1 MGHDK, CDR2 SYGVNS. Trimming cost V 7 bases and J 7 bases; bases outside gene matches: 9. This CDR3 has 15 amino acids. CDR3 residues: CASTDSGRASNEQFF. CDR3 nucleotides: TGTGCCAGCACAGATAGCGGGAGGGCTTCAAATGAGCAGTTCTTC.

The chain uses TRBV30 and TRBJ2-7; TRBD1 agrees at 8 bases. Germline V gene lookup returns CDR1 GTSNPN and CDR2 SVGIG (reference sequence). V shed 4 bases and J 5 bases; nucleotides not matched to a gene: 10. The length of the CDR3 is 14 residues. This CDR3 is CAWTSGTGEDEQYF. The CDR3 nucleotides read TGTGCCTGGACTTCCGGGACAGGCGAAGACGAGCAGTACTTC.

The rearrangement joins TRBV18 to TRBJ1-1; the match to TRBD1 covers 9 bases. Germline V gives CDR1 KGHSH, CDR2 LQKENI. The ends lost 6 bases at V and 7 bases at J; junction bases unmatched: 9. The length of the CDR3 is 14 residues. The CDR3 region is CASSRPGTGNEAFF. CDR3 sequence (DNA): TGTGCCAGCTCGCGTCCCGGGACAGGGAATGAAGCTTTCTTT.

The J gene is TRBJ1-2, the V gene TRBV2, with TRBD1 as a possible D gene (5 bases). V was cut by 3 bases and J by 4 bases, with 9 bases left in between. Germline V gene lookup returns CDR1 SNHLY and CDR2 FYNNEI. There are 13 residues in the CDR3. CDR3 sequence: CASSERGTYGYTF. Here the CDR3 DNA reads TGTGCCAGCAGTGAGCGGGGGACCTATGGCTACACCTTC.

Only a few counts were recorded for this clone. The chain is built from TRBV30 and TRBJ1-1, with D tentatively TRBD1 (5 bases). CDR3 length equals 16 residues. From germline, CDR1 is GTSNPN and CDR2 SVGIG (reference sequence). With 7 bases removed from V and 0 bases from J, the gap between germline ends came to 21 bases. CDR3 sequence: CAFRQTTFGVNTEAFF. CDR3 bases: TGTGCCTTTAGACAGACAACTTTTGGGGTGAACACTGAAGCTTTCTTT.

The chain employs TRBV2 and TRBJ2-2; 7 bases line up with TRBD2. V lost 6 bases, J lost 5 bases, and 6 bases stayed unmatched. The CDR3 is 14 amino acids. The germline V gene has CDR1 SNHLY and CDR2 FYNNEI. DNA for the CDR3: TGTGCCAGCAGGCGTCCGGGGGGAACCGGGGAGCTGTTTTTT. Translating gives CASRRPGGTGELFF.

This sequence joins TRBV6-5 and TRBJ2-7; D is perhaps TRBD1 (6 bases). The CDR3 runs to 15 residues. Germline V gene data show CDR1 as MNHEY and CDR2 as SVGAGI. The germline V and J ends were trimmed by 4 bases and 3 bases, with 16 bases remaining between them. The CDR3 loop reads CASSFETGGLYEQYF. The CDR3 DNA sequence: TGTGCCAGCAGTTTCGAGACAGGAGGACTCTACGAGCAGTACTTC.

The count of this clone is one. V usage is TRBV6-5 and J usage is TRBJ2-7; a weak D match, TRBD1 (5 bases). Germline V gene data show CDR1 as MNHEY and CDR2 as SVGAGI. Trimming shortened V by 0 bases and J by 2 bases, and 11 bases separated the two germline ends. This CDR3 contains 15 residues. DNA of the CDR3: TGTGCCAGCAGTTACTCGAGTGACAGCACCTACGAGCAGTACTTC. It encodes CASSYSSDSTYEQYF.

J is TRBJ1-2 and V is TRBV18; D is ambiguous. The CDR3 spans 12 residues. The V gene's germline CDR1 is KGHSH and CDR2 LQKENI. V lost 2 bases to trimming and J lost 6 bases, with 7 bases between them. Written as DNA, the CDR3 is TGTGCCAGCTCACCAGCGGCAGATGGCTACACCTTC. Encoded protein: CASSPAADGYTF.

The chain employs TRBV30 and TRBJ1-2; 8 nucleotides agree with TRBD1. V gave up 2 bases and J gave up 6 bases; unmatched junction bases: 2. The germline V gene encodes CDR1 GTSNPN and CDR2 SVGIG (reference sequence). The CDR3 extends over 12 amino acids. CDR3 DNA: TGTGCCTGGAGTTCGACAGGGGATGGCTACACCTTC. Encoded protein: CAWSSTGDGYTF. Using reference TRBV30 and TRBJ1-2 for the parts outside the CDR3, the full variable domain is SQTIHQWPATLVQPVGSPLSLECTVEGTSNPNLYWYRQAAGRGLQLLFYSVGIGQISSEVPQNLSASRPQDRQFILSSKKLLLSDSGFYLCAWSSTGDGYTFGSGTRLTVV.

This clone was seen a handful of times. This chain joins TRBV5-1 and TRBJ1-3, with 7 bases aligning to TRBD1. With V trimmed by 3 bases and J by 4 bases, 7 bases remained unmatched. From germline, CDR1 is SGHRS and CDR2 YFSETQ. The CDR3 has 15 amino acids. The CDR3 loop reads CASSSNTGQGNTIYF. DNA of the CDR3: TGCGCCAGCAGCTCGAATACGGGACAGGGAAACACCATATATTTT.

The chain carries TRBV6-4 and TRBJ2-3; D perhaps matches TRBD1 (5 bases). Germline lookup yields CDR1 MRHNA and CDR2 SNTAGT. The CDR3 is 13 amino acids. V lost 2 bases and J 6 bases, leaving 9 bases between the germline ends. For the CDR3, the DNA is TGTGCCAGCAGTGACGGGGCAAAGGATACGCAGTATTTT. The encoded protein is CASSDGAKDTQYF.

This rearrangement joins TRBV11-1 to TRBJ1-1, with a weak D call TRBD1 (5 bases). Trimming removed 2 bases at V and 4 bases at J, with 8 bases between. The CDR3 totals 13 residues. The germline V gene encodes CDR1 SGHAT and CDR2 FQDESV (reference sequence). CDR3: CASSLQGGTEAFF. CDR3 DNA: TGTGCCAGCAGCTTACAGGGCGGCACTGAAGCTTTCTTT.

The V gene is TRBV7-2, the J gene TRBJ1-3; 8 bases map to TRBD1. The ends lost 1 base at V and 4 bases at J; junction bases unmatched: 3. The CDR3 has 15 amino acids. Germline CDR1 and CDR2: SGHTA and FQGNSA. CDR3 amino acids: CASSLVTGEGNTIYF. In DNA form, the CDR3 reads TGTGCCAGCAGCTTAGTGACAGGGGAGGGAAACACCATATATTTT.

The chain carries TRBV29-1 and TRBJ1-2; 7 bases match TRBD1. Looked up from germline, CDR1 is SQVTM and CDR2 is ANQGSEA. V gave up 1 base and J gave up 8 bases; unmatched junction bases: 13. The CDR3 extends over 15 amino acids. The CDR3 is CSVEGDWGQSTGYTF. The CDR3 bases are TGCAGCGTTGAAGGGGATTGGGGACAGAGTACGGGCTACACCTTC.

This rearrangement joins TRBV29-1 to TRBJ2-7; 8 positions match TRBD2. Looked up from germline, CDR1 is SQVTM and CDR2 is ANQGSEA. Trimming cost V 6 bases and J 4 bases; bases outside gene matches: 11. CDR3 size: 14 residues. DNA for the CDR3: TGCAGCGTAATGGGGCTAGCGGGTTTTTACGAGCAGTACTTC. Its protein product is CSVMGLAGFYEQYF.